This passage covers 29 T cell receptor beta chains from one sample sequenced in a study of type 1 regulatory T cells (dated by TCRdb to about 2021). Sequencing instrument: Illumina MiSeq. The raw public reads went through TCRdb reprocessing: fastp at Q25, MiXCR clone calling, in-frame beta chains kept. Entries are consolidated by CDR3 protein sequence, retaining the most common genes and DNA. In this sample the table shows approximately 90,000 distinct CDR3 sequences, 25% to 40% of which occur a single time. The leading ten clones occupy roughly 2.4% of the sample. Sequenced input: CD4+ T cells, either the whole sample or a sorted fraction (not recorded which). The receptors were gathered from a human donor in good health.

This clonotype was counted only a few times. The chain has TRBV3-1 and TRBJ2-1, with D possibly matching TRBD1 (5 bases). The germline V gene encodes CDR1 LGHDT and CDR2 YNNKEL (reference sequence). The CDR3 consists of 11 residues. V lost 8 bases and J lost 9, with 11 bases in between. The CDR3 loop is CASGQLLEQFF. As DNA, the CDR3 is TGTGCCAGCGGACAACTACTTGAGCAGTTCTTC.

The CDR3 here is CASSDGKRGSGELFF. CDR3 in DNA: TGTGCCAGCAGTGACGGAAAAAGGGGTTCCGGGGAGCTGTTTTTT. The gene calls are TRBV25-1 and TRBJ2-2; possible D gene TRBD1, 5 bases. The CDR3 covers 15 residues. V was trimmed by 3 bases and J by 6 bases, leaving 14 bases between them. The germline CDR1 and CDR2 sequences are MGHDK and SYGVNS.

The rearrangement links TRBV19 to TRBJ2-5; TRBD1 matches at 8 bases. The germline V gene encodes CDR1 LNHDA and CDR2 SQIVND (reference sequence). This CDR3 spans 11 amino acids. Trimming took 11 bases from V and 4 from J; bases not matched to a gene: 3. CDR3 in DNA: TGTGCCGTCGGGACAGGAGAGACCCAGTACTTC. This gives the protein CAVGTGETQYF.

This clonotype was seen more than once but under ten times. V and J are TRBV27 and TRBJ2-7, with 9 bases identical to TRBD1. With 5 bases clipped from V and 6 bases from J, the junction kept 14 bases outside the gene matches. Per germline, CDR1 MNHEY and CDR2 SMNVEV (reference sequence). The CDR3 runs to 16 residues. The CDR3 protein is CASSPRQPGTGPEQYF. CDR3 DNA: TGTGCCAGCAGTCCACGCCAGCCCGGGACAGGGCCCGAGCAGTACTTC.

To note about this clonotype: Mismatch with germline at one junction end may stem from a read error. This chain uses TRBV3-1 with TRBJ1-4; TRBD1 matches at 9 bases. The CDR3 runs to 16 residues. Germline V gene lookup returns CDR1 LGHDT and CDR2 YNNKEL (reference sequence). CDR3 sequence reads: CASSEDSGQGSEKLFF. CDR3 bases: TGTGCCAGCAGCGAAGACTCGGGACAGGGAAGCGAAAAACTGTTTTTT.

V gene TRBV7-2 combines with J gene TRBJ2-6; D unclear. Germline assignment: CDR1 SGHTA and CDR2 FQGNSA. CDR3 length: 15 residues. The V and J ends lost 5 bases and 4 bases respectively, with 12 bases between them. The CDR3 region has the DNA TGTGCCAGCAGCCTGGTTGTCGGGGGGGCCAACGTCCTGACTTTC. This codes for CASSLVVGGANVLTF.

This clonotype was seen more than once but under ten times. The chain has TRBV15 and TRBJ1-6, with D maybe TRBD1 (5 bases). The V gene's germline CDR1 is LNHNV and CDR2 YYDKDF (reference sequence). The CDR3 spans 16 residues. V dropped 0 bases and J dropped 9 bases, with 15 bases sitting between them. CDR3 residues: CATSRDRAGSISPLHF. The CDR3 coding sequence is TGTGCCACCAGCAGAGATCGTGCAGGGTCGATTTCACCCCTCCACTTT.

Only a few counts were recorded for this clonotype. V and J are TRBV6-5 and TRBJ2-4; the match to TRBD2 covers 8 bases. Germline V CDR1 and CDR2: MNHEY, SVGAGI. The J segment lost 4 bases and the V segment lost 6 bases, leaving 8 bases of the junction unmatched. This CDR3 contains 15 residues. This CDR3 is CASSRGGVKKNIQYF. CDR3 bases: TGTGCCAGCAGCCGGGGGGGGGTAAAGAAAAACATTCAGTACTTC.

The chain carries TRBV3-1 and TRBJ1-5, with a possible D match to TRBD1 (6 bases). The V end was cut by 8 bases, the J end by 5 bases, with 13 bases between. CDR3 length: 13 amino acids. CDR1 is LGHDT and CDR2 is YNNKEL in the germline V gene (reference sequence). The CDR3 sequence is CASRGGRHQPQHF. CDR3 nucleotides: TGTGCCAGCCGCGGGGGCAGGCATCAGCCCCAGCATTTT.

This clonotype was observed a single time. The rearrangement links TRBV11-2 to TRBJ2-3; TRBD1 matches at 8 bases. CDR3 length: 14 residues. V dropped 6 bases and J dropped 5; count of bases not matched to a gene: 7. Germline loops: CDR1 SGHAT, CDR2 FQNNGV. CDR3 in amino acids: CASRKTGVIDTQYF. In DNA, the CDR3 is TGTGCCAGCAGGAAGACAGGGGTAATAGATACGCAGTATTTT.

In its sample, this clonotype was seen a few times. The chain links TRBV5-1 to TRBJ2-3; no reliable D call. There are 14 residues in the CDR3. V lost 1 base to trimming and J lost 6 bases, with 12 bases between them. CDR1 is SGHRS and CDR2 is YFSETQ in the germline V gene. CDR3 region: CASSLFSPADTQYF. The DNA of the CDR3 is TGCGCCAGCAGCTTGTTTTCGCCCGCTGATACGCAGTATTTT. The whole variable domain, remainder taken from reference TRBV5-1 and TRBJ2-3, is KAGVTQTPRYLIKTRGQQVTLSCSPISGHRSVSWYQQTPGQGLQFLFEYFSETQRNKGNFPGRFSGRQFSNSRSEMNVSTLELGDSALYLCASSLFSPADTQYFGPGTRLTVL.

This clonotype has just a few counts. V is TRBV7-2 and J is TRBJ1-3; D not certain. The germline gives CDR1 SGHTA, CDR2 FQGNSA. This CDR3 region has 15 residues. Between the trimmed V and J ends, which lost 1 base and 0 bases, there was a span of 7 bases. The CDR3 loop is CASSLGSLSGNTIYF. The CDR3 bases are TGTGCCAGCAGCTTAGGATCCCTCTCTGGAAACACCATATATTTT.

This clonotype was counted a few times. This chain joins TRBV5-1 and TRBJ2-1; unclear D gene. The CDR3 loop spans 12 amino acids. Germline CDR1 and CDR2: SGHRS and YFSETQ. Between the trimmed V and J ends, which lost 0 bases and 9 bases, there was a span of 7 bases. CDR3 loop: CASSLALSEQFF. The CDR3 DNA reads TGCGCCAGCAGCTTGGCATTAAGTGAGCAGTTCTTC.

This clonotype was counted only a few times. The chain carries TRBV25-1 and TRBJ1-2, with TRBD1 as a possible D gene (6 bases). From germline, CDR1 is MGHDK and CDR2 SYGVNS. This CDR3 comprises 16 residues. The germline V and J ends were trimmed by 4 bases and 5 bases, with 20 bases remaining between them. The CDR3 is CASSASGGTGSYGYTF. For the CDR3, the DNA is TGTGCCAGCAGTGCATCGGGGGGAACAGGGTCGTATGGCTACACCTTC.

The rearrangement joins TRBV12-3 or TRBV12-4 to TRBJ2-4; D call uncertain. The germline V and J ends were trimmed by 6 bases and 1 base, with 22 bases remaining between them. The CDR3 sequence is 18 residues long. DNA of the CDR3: TGTGCCAGCAGCCAAACTGGCGGTCCTGTGGGTGCCAAAAACATTCAGTACTTC. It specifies CASSQTGGPVGAKNIQYF.

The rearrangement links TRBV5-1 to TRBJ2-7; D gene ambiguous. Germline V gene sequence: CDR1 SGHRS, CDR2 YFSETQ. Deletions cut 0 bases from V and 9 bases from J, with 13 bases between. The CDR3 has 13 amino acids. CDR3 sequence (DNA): TGCGCCAGCAGCTTGGTCGTGACGGAGCGGCAGTACTTC. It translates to CASSLVVTERQYF.

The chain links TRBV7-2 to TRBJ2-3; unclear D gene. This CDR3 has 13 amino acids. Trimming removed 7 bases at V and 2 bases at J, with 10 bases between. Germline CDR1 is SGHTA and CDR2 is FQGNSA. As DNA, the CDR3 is TGTGCCAGCACCTCATACCACACAGATACGCAGTATTTT. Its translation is CASTSYHTDTQYF.

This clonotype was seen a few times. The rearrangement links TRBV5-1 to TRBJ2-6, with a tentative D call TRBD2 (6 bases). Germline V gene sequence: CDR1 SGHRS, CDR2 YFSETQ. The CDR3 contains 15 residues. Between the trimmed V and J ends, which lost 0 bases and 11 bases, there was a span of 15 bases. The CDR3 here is CASSLGDSLDYVLTF. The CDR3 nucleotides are TGCGCCAGCAGCTTGGGGGACTCCCTTGACTACGTCCTGACTTTC.

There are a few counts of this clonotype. This chain's CDR3 is CASSFYGARGNEKLFF. The CDR3, as DNA: TGTGCCAGCAGCTTTTACGGGGCGCGGGGTAATGAAAAACTGTTTTTT. V and J are TRBV5-6 and TRBJ1-4, with a possible D match to TRBD1 (5 bases). Germline CDR1 SGHDT, CDR2 YYEEEE. Trimming cost V 2 bases and J 4 bases, with 15 bases left between them. CDR3 length equals 16 residues.

In DNA form, the CDR3 reads TGTGCCAGCAGCCCCCAGGCTGGGGGAGAGACCCAGTACTTC. Translated, it gives CASSPQAGGETQYF. The chain uses TRBV7-9 and TRBJ2-5; the D call may be TRBD1 or TRBD2 (5 bases each). V was clipped by 5 bases and J by 4 bases, with 14 bases between them. This CDR3 comprises 14 residues. CDR1 and CDR2 (germline): SEHNR, FQNEAQ (reference sequence).

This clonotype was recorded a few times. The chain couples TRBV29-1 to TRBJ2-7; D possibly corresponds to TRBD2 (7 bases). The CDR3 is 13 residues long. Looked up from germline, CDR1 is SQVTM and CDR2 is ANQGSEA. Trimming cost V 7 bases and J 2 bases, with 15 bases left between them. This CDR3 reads CSAGGLGAYEQYF. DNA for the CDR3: TGCAGCGCCGGGGGGCTGGGCGCCTACGAGCAGTACTTC.

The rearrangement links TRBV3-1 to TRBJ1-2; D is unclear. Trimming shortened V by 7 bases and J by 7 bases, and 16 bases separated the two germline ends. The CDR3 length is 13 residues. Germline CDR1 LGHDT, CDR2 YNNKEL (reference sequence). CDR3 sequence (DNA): TGTGCCAGCAAATTGCCCTTCCGGTCTGGCTACACCTTC. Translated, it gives CASKLPFRSGYTF.

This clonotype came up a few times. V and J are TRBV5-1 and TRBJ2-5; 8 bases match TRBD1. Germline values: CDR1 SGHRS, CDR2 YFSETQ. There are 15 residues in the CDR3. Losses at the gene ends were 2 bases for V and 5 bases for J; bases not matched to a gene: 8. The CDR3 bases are TGCGCCAGCAGCTTACTACAGGGGGAACGGGAGACCCAGTACTTC. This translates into CASSLLQGERETQYF.

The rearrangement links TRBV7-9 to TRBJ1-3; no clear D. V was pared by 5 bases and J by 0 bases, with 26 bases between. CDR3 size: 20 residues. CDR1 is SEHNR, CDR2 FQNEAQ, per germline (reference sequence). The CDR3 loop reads CASSTGSEGSYRYSGNTIYF. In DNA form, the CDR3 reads TGTGCCAGCAGCACGGGTTCAGAAGGGAGTTATCGCTACTCTGGAAACACCATATATTTT.

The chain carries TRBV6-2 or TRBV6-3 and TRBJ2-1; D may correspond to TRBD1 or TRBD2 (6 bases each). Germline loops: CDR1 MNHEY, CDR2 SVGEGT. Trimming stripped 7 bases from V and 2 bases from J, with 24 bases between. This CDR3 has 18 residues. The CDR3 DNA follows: TGTGCCAGCATCAGGCGCCCTGGGGGGCGCCGAACCTACAATGAGCAGTTCTTC. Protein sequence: CASIRRPGGRRTYNEQFF.

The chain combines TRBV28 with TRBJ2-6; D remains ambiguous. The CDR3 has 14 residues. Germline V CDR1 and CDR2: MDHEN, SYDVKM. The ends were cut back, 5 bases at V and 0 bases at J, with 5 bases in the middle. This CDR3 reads CASSKSSGANVLTF. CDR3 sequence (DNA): TGTGCCAGCAGTAAGAGCTCTGGGGCCAACGTCCTGACTTTC.

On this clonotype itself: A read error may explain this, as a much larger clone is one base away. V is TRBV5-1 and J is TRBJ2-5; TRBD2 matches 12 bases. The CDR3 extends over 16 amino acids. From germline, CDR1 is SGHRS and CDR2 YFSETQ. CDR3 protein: CASSMGLAGNQETRYF. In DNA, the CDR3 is TGCGCCAGCAGCATGGGACTAGCGGGTAACCAAGAGACCCGGTACTTC.

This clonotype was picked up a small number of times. CDR3 amino acids: CASSSGQGGEQYF. The CDR3 DNA sequence: TGTGCCAGCAGCTCAGGACAGGGGGGGGAGCAGTACTTC. The V gene is TRBV7-2, the J gene TRBJ2-7; 10 positions agree with TRBD1. Germline V CDR1 and CDR2: SGHTA, FQGNSA. The V gene end was trimmed by 4 bases and the J gene end by 7 bases; junction bases not matched to a gene: 4. This CDR3 comprises 13 residues.

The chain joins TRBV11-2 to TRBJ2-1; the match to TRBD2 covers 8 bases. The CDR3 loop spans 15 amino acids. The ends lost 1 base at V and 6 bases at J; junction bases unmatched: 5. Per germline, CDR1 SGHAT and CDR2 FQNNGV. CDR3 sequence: CASSLALTSGNEQFF. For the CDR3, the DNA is TGTGCCAGCAGCTTAGCACTAACTAGCGGCAATGAGCAGTTCTTC. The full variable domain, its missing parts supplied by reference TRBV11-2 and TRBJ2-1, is EAGVAQSPRYKIIEKRQSVAFWCNPISGHATLYWYQQILGQGPKLLIQFQNNGVVDDSQLPKDRFSAERLKGVDSTLKIQPAKLEDSAVYLCASSLALTSGNEQFFGPGTRLTVL.